The sample holds a few counts of the clone carrying this T cell receptor (beta chain). Its antigen remains unidentified. Per the authors' pipeline: There were no quality scores in the junction-only immunoSEQ sequences, so filtering differed. Generated by immunoSEQ multiplex PCR, the TCRdb table keeps only in-frame clones and is missing some. That table supplies the V and J calls and clone size; D and trimming were determined from the DNA. The table has over a million clones, around 74% seen once; the top ten hold about 1.5%. The data originate from a study of shared clonotypes between healthy human individuals. About the research overall: A couple of women and a few men aged 18 to 49 served as donors. For every donor, three CD4 naive, three CD4 memory, two CD8 naive and one CD8 memory plates were used. General study findings and limits: Non-shared clonotypes had lower generation probabilities than clonotypes shared by all four sorted-subset donors.

Trimming removed 8 bases at V and 1 base at J, with 14 bases between. Germline loops: CDR1 SEHNR, CDR2 FQNEAQ (reference sequence). The CDR3 extends over 14 amino acids. Sequenced sample: memory CD4+ T cells sorted from blood. Subset meaning: CD45RA-negative fraction. The rearrangement uses TRBV7-9 and TRBJ1-1, with a tentative D call TRBD1 (5 bases). The TCR comes from a man between 18 and 35 years old in good health. The CDR3 nucleotides read TGTGCCAGCCTGTCCGGGGCGACGAACACTGAAGCTTTCTTT. This gives the protein CASLSGATNTEAFF. The full variable domain, rest sourced from reference TRBV7-9 and TRBJ1-1, is DTGVSQNPRHKITKRGQNVTFRCDPISEHNRLYWYRQTLGQGPEFLTYFQNEAQLEKSRLLSDRFSAERPKGSFSTLEIQRTEQGDSAMYLCASLSGATNTEAFFGQGTRLTVV.